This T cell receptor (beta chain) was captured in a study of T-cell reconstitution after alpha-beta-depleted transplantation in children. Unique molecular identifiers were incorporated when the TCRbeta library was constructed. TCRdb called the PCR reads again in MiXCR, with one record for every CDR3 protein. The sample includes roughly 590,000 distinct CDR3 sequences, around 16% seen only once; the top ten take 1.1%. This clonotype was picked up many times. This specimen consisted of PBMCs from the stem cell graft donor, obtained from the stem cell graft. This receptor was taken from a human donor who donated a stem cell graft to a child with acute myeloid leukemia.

CDR3 loop: CAWRDRGRTEAFF. In DNA form, the CDR3 reads TGTGCCTGGAGGGACAGGGGGCGGACTGAAGCTTTCTTT. The chain joins TRBV30 to TRBJ1-1, with TRBD1 identical over 11 bases. Trimming took 3 bases from V and 5 from J; bases not matched to a gene: 2. Germline CDR1 GTSNPN, CDR2 SVGIG (reference sequence). The CDR3 is made up of 13 amino acids.